This passage covers 9 T cell receptor beta chains from one sample sequenced in a study of long-term antiretroviral therapy in people with HIV. Investigators performed immunoSEQ version v3.0 at survey level. Profiled with immunoSEQ multiplex PCR; TCRdb holds only in-frame clones, not every one. This sample has 15,000 to 20,000 clones, with 81% found just once. The specimen comprised unsorted PBMCs, sampled 0.3 years after starting antiretroviral therapy. These receptors originate from a man between 18 and 35 years old with HIV.

V gene TRBV4-2 combines with J gene TRBJ1-2, with no clear D. The CDR3 loop spans 14 amino acids. V shed 4 bases and J shed 6 bases, with 15 bases lying between them. Germline loops: CDR1 LGHNA, CDR2 YNFKEQ. As DNA, the CDR3 is TGTGCCAGCAGCCCCGGGAAGCCCGCGAATGGCTACACCTTC. This codes for CASSPGKPANGYTF.

The chain links TRBV18 to TRBJ1-1; D may be TRBD1 (5 bases). The V gene lost 6 bases and the J gene lost 3 bases, with 14 bases spanning the gap. Germline lookup yields CDR1 KGHSH and CDR2 LQKENI. This CDR3 has 14 residues. Here the CDR3 DNA reads TGTGCCAGCTCCTCCCAGGGAGGATACACTGAAGCTTTCTTT. It yields the protein CASSSQGGYTEAFF.

In its sample, this clone was seen a few times. The chain uses TRBV5-4 and TRBJ1-6; a weak D match, TRBD1 (5 bases). This CDR3 is 14 amino acids long. CDR1 is SGHNT and CDR2 is YYREEE in the germline V gene (reference sequence). Deletions cut 0 bases from V and 6 bases from J, with 7 bases between. Here the CDR3 reads CASSLDRFNSPLHF. The CDR3 bases are TGTGCCAGCAGCTTGGACAGGTTTAATTCACCCCTCCACTTT.

The sample holds one count of this clone. The V and J genes are TRBV6-1 and TRBJ2-2; TRBD1 or TRBD2 may be the D gene (6 bases each). The CDR3 is made up of 13 amino acids. The germline V gene has CDR1 MNHNS and CDR2 SASEGT. Trimming removed 6 bases at V and 6 bases at J, with 11 bases between. In DNA form, the CDR3 reads TGTGCCAGCAGCCCCGGGGGCGCCGGGGAGCTGTTTTTT. Its translation: CASSPGGAGELFF.

In its sample, this clone was seen a few times. The chain uses TRBV5-1 and TRBJ2-3, with D perhaps matching TRBD2 (6 bases). CDR3 size: 17 residues. V was clipped by 4 bases and J by 0 bases, with 18 bases between them. Germline V CDR1 and CDR2: SGHRS, YFSETQ. DNA of the CDR3: TGCGCCAGCAGCCCGGAGGGTCAGTTCACTAGCACAGATACGCAGTATTTT. Translation gives CASSPEGQFTSTDTQYF.

The rearrangement uses TRBV2 and TRBJ1-1; 7 bases are a match to TRBD1. This CDR3 spans 13 amino acids. V gave up 5 bases and J gave up 9 bases; unmatched junction bases: 9. Germline assignment: CDR1 SNHLY and CDR2 FYNNEI. For the CDR3, the DNA is TGTGCCAGCAGTACCGATGGAGGGGGCCAAGCTTTCTTT. Translating gives CASSTDGGGQAFF.

The chain employs TRBV30 and TRBJ1-1; no definite D call. The CDR3 runs 14 residues. V was cut by 4 bases and J by 2 bases, with 14 bases left in between. CDR1 GTSNPN and CDR2 SVGIG come from the germline V gene (reference sequence). The CDR3 protein is CAWTGNLFNTEAFF. In DNA form, the CDR3 reads TGTGCCTGGACCGGTAATCTATTTAACACTGAAGCTTTCTTT.

The sample holds one count of this clone. This chain links TRBV29-1 with TRBJ2-5; D perhaps matches TRBD2 (6 bases). Trimming took 6 bases from V and 3 from J, leaving 11 bases between them. The CDR3 totals 12 residues. Per germline, CDR1 SQVTM and CDR2 ANQGSEA. The CDR3 loop reads CSVYSGKETQYF. As DNA, the CDR3 is TGCAGCGTCTATAGCGGAAAAGAGACCCAGTACTTC.

The chain recombines TRBV4-1 with TRBJ1-2, with 9 bases fitting TRBD1. Germline V gives CDR1 MGHRA, CDR2 YSYEKL. CDR3 length: 15 amino acids. Trimming removed 5 bases from V and 8 bases from J; junction bases left unmatched: 12. CDR3 bases: TGCGCCAGCAGCACTTCCGGGACAGGGAAGGTGGGCTACACCTTC. This encodes CASSTSGTGKVGYTF.